The rows below give T cell receptor beta chains drawn from one sample of a study of T cells in Graves' hyperthyroidism and ophthalmopathy. TCRdb re-analysed the multiplex PCR reads in MiXCR, keeping a single row per CDR3 protein. The sample shows approximately 870,000 distinct CDR3 sequences, 35% to 45% of them seen only once. Sample: blood. These receptors originate from a man between 18 and 29 years old with Graves' hyperthyroidism. Each CDR3 is given with its conserved first and last residue. A D gene is named only where the DNA matches it firmly. Only part of the rows carry a size: once, few, many, or a class if the clone is expanded.

clone size,V gene,J gene,D gene,CDR3 protein,CDR3 DNA
many,TRBV29-1,TRBJ2-7,TRBD2,CSVTTSGSFEQYF,TGCAGCGTGACGACTAGCGGGAGTTTCGAGCAGTACTTC
.,TRBV29-1,TRBJ2-5,.,CSVKGQGYQETQYF,TGCAGCGTTAAGGGGCAGGGATACCAAGAGACCCAGTACTTC
many,TRBV7-9,TRBJ2-6,.,CASSLGFGSSGANVLTF,TGTGCCAGCAGCTTAGGGTTTGGATCATCTGGGGCCAACGTCCTGACTTTC
.,TRBV20-1,TRBJ2-7,.,CSVESRGYEQYF,TGCAGCGTTGAAAGCAGGGGCTACGAGCAGTACTTC
.,TRBV25-1,TRBJ2-7,.,CASVVPSSYEQYF,TGTGCCAGCGTAGTCCCTAGCAGCTACGAGCAGTACTTC
few,TRBV6-4,TRBJ1-5,.,CASLLWQVGQPQHF,TGTGCCAGCTTGCTCTGGCAGGTTGGTCAGCCCCAGCATTTT
few,TRBV7-8,TRBJ1-5,.,CASSLGAPGETQHF,TGTGCCAGCAGCTTAGGTGCCCCGGGAGAGACCCAGCATTTT
.,TRBV10-3,TRBJ2-5,TRBD1,CATSTGLETQYF,TGTGCCACCTCGACAGGGTTAGAGACCCAGTACTTC
many,TRBV10-3,TRBJ2-2,.,CAISPASDDTGELFF,TGTGCCATCAGTCCGGCTAGCGATGACACCGGGGAGCTGTTTTTT
many,TRBV29-1,TRBJ1-2,.,CSVDRGAGGYTF,TGCAGCGTTGATAGGGGGGCGGGTGGCTACACCTTC
few,TRBV12-3/TRBV12-4,TRBJ1-3,.,CASSRGSSGVWVNTIYF,TGTGCCAGCAGCCGAGGGAGTAGCGGGGTTTGGGTAAACACCATATATTTT
.,TRBV10-3,TRBJ1-2,.,CASSEMGRGDGYTF,TGTGCCAGCAGTGAAATGGGGAGAGGGGATGGCTACACCTTC
few,TRBV19,TRBJ1-2,.,CATANYGYTF,TGTGCCACCGCAAACTATGGCTACACCTTC
many,TRBV2,TRBJ1-1,.,CASSEVAAEAFF,TGTGCCAGCAGTGAAGTGGCAGCTGAAGCTTTCTTT
few,TRBV6-5,TRBJ1-6,.,CASSYGQLNSPLHF,TGTGCCAGCAGTTACGGGCAGCTGAATTCACCCCTCCACTTT
.,TRBV20-1,TRBJ1-1,TRBD1,CSARRDQGGITEAFF,TGCAGTGCTAGAAGGGACCAAGGGGGCATCACTGAAGCTTTCTTT
.,TRBV10-3,TRBJ1-1,TRBD1,CASSYSKTGGSNTEAFF,TGTGCCAGCAGTTACTCGAAAACAGGGGGCTCCAACACTGAAGCTTTCTTT
many,TRBV29-1,TRBJ2-7,TRBD2,CSVAPALAERVEQYF,TGCAGCGTTGCACCAGCTCTAGCGGAACGCGTCGAGCAGTACTTC
many,TRBV2,TRBJ1-5,.,CASSDRSGTNQPQHF,TGTGCCAGCAGTGATAGGTCAGGGACTAATCAGCCCCAGCATTTT
few,TRBV25-1,TRBJ1-1,TRBD1,CASGDNHRGSEAFF,TGTGCCAGCGGGGATAATCACAGGGGGTCTGAAGCTTTCTTT
.,TRBV12-3/TRBV12-4,TRBJ1-1,TRBD1,CASSWTGGNEAFF,TGTGCCAGCAGTTGGACAGGGGGGAATGAAGCTTTCTTT
once,TRBV7-9,TRBJ1-6,.,CASSTVGGDSPLHF,TGTGCCAGCAGCACCGTGGGGGGGGATTCACCCCTCCACTTT
many,TRBV6-5,TRBJ1-1,.,CASGKPSGTEAFF,TGTGCCAGCGGGAAACCCTCAGGCACTGAAGCTTTCTTT
few,TRBV9,TRBJ2-7,TRBD2,CASSPRLAENYEQYF,TGTGCCAGCAGCCCGAGACTAGCGGAGAATTACGAGCAGTACTTC
many,TRBV29-1,TRBJ1-2,.,CSVPHAAGGYTF,TGCAGCGTCCCTCATGCTGCCGGTGGCTACACCTTC
.,TRBV5-1,TRBJ1-2,TRBD1,CASSHGTGAAYGYTF,TGCGCCAGCAGCCACGGGACAGGGGCGGCCTATGGCTACACCTTC
many,TRBV15,TRBJ2-5,TRBD1,CATSRGQGRETQYF,TGTGCCACCAGCAGAGGACAGGGGAGAGAGACCCAGTACTTC
many,TRBV2,TRBJ1-1,.,CASIHHGGYTEAFF,TGTGCCAGCATTCACCACGGGGGTTACACTGAAGCTTTCTTT
few,TRBV2,TRBJ2-1,.,CASVVREQFF,TGTGCCAGCGTAGTCAGAGAGCAGTTCTTC
.,TRBV15,TRBJ1-5,.,CATSEADSNQPQHF,TGTGCCACCAGCGAGGCAGATAGCAATCAGCCCCAGCATTTT
.,TRBV7-9,TRBJ1-3,.,CASSSIRSGYGNTIYF,TGTGCCAGCAGCTCTATCCGCTCGGGATATGGAAACACCATATATTTT
many,TRBV29-1,TRBJ1-3,.,CSVTPTTGNENTIYF,TGCAGCGTGACGCCGACCACAGGGAACGAAAACACCATATATTTT
many,TRBV19,TRBJ1-4,.,CATADADEKLFF,TGTGCCACCGCGGATGCTGATGAAAAACTGTTTTTT
many,TRBV25-1,TRBJ1-1,.,CASSPPGWNTEAFF,TGTGCCAGCAGTCCGCCGGGCTGGAACACTGAAGCTTTCTTT
once,TRBV25-1,TRBJ1-1,TRBD1,CASWTGTTEAFF,TGTGCCAGCTGGACAGGAACCACTGAAGCTTTCTTT
many,TRBV7-2,TRBJ2-7,.,CASAALTYEQYF,TGTGCCAGCGCGGCCTTAACCTACGAGCAGTACTTC
many,TRBV2,TRBJ1-1,.,CASPELNTEAFF,TGTGCCAGCCCGGAGTTGAACACTGAAGCTTTCTTT
many,TRBV12-3/TRBV12-4,TRBJ1-2,TRBD1,CASSTGQGLDYTF,TGTGCCAGCAGTACCGGACAGGGACTCGACTACACCTTC
many,TRBV6-4,TRBJ2-2,.,CASSEEATGELFF,TGTGCCAGCAGTGAAGAGGCCACCGGGGAGCTGTTTTTT
few,TRBV5-1,TRBJ1-1,.,CASSLDPVTTEAFF,TGCGCCAGCAGCTTGGACCCCGTTACTACTGAAGCTTTCTTT
few,TRBV9,TRBJ2-7,TRBD1,CASSATGATSSEQYF,TGTGCCAGCAGCGCCACAGGGGCAACCTCATCCGAGCAGTACTTC